This T cell receptor beta chain was documented in a study of spatial heterogeneity in lung cancer. Overall study: Beta-chain sequences consistently outnumbered alpha-chain sequences in detection.

In this sample, this clonotype is medium-sized. Its target is not known. The germline gives CDR1 MDHEN, CDR2 SYDVKM. The V and J ends lost 6 bases and 3 bases respectively, with 15 bases between them. The CDR3 extends over 15 amino acids. TCRdb used MiXCR to reprocess the 5' RACE reads, holding one entry per CDR3 protein. The profile shows about 9,900 distinct CDR3 sequences, 5.5% to 7% of them singletons. Study-wide findings and caveats: Tumors with more nonsynonymous mutations had more expanded intratumoral alpha and beta TCRs.

The time point here: sample taken at primary tumor resection. Specimen: lung tumor tissue, collected at surgery. The rearrangement links TRBV28 to TRBJ1-5, with D maybe TRBD1 (5 bases). This clonotype was sampled from a female donor with early-stage non-small cell lung cancer. CDR3 amino acids: CASSLPGGPNQPQHF. CDR3 nucleotide sequence: TGTGCCAGCAGCCTCCCCGGGGGACCCAATCAGCCCCAGCATTTT.